A selection of T cell receptor beta chains follows, all from one sample in a study of tumor-infiltrating lymphocytes in primary liver carcinoma. TCRdb redid the calling of the multiplex PCR reads with MiXCR, one entry per CDR3 protein. The profile covers fewer than 75,000 distinct CDR3 sequences, with roughly two thirds appearing a single time and around two fifths taken by the ten largest. Sequencing was performed on liver tumor tissue from sampling region 4. The receptors stem from a man aged 40-50 years with primary liver carcinoma and hepatitis B virus infection. Each CDR3 is given with its conserved first and last residue. The D gene is left open where the match is weak. Size tells how often a clone was seen (once, few, many) or the class of an expanded clone, and some rows leave it out.

>.|TRBD1|TRBV11-3|TRBJ2-7
TGTGGCAACAGCGTGGGACAGTCCCACGAGCAGTACTTC
CGNSVGQSHEQYF
>.|.|TRBV11-2|TRBJ2-3
TGTGCCAGCGGCCGACAACCCGTCGACCCCACAGATACGCAGTATTTT
CASGRQPVDPTDTQYF
>.|.|TRBV12-3/TRBV12-4|TRBJ1-2
TGTGCCAGCAGTTTATTGCAGGGGAGTTCTGACTACACCTTC
CASSLLQGSSDYTF
>.|TRBD1|TRBV11-2|TRBJ2-3
TGTGCCAGCAGCTTATGGCCAGGACAGGCAAACACCATTAGCACAGATACGCAGTATTTT
CASSLWPGQANTISTDTQYF
>few|TRBD2|TRBV6-1|TRBJ2-5
TGTGCCAACAGTGATCAAGCGGGGGACCAAGAGACCCAGTACTTC
CANSDQAGDQETQYF
>.|TRBD1|TRBV5-1|TRBJ2-6
TGCGCCAGCAGCTGGGGACAGAACACTCGGGCCAACGTCCTGACTTTC
CASSWGQNTRANVLTF
>.|.|TRBV11-2|TRBJ2-5
TGTTTCAGTAGCTTAGTTCTGGAAGAGACCCAGTACTTC
CFSSLVLEETQYF
>.|.|TRBV6-5|TRBJ1-1
TGTGTCAGCAGCCATACTGGGGGTCAGGGTGCGTTGGGCACTGAAGCTTTCTTT
CVSSHTGGQGALGTEAFF
>once|.|TRBV11-2|TRBJ2-2
TGTGCCAGCAACTTAACATTAGGAGGGACGAACACCGGGGACCTGTTTTTT
CASNLTLGGTNTGDLFF
>.|.|TRBV30|TRBJ1-1
TGTGCCTGGAGCGGAGACAAGCGCACTGAAGCTTTCTTT
CAWSGDKRTEAFF
>.|TRBD2|TRBV11-2|TRBJ2-1
TGTGACAGCAGCCTAGAGCTCCTAGCGGGAATGAAAGAGCAGTTCTTC
CDSSLELLAGMKEQFF
>.|.|TRBV6-1|TRBJ2-7
TGTGCCAGCAGTGCCATGGAGGGATGGGCCGCCTACGAGCAGTACTTT
CASSAMEGWAAYEQYF
>.|.|TRBV11-3|TRBJ2-1
TGTGCCAGCAGCTTAGGGCCTGTGAATGGGTTGTTCTTC
CASSLGPVNGLFF
>.|.|TRBV9|TRBJ2-7
TGTGCCAGCAGCGTAGGAAGACAGGAGATCTACGAGCAGTACTTC
CASSVGRQEIYEQYF
>.|.|TRBV12-3/TRBV12-4|TRBJ2-1
TGTGCCATCAGTTTATTCGTTGGGAGCGCTGAGCAGTTCTTC
CAISLFVGSAEQFF
>.|.|TRBV29-1|TRBJ2-5
TGCAGCGGACCCACACAGGGAACGGAGACCCAGTACTTC
CSGPTQGTETQYF
>many|.|TRBV6-1|TRBJ2-1
TGTGCCAGCAGTGATAGGGGGGTGGTGAATGAGCAGTTCTTC
CASSDRGVVNEQFF
>.|.|TRBV12-3/TRBV12-4|TRBJ1-1
TGTGCCAGCAATTCGGGTCTGAACACTGAAGCTTTCTTT
CASNSGLNTEAFF
>.|.|TRBV5-6|TRBJ2-3
TGTGCCAGCAGCGAAGTGGACCGACTAGATACACAGTATTTT
CASSEVDRLDTQYF
>.|.|TRBV6-2/TRBV6-3|TRBJ2-3
TGTGCCAGCAGAAGTCCCTTAGAAGTGGGCACAGATACGCAGTATTTT
CASRSPLEVGTDTQYF
>.|TRBD1|TRBV11-1|TRBJ2-1
TGTGCCAACAGTACAGGGGGGACTGTCAAATTTCCTATCTGGAATGAGCAGTTCTTC
CANSTGGTVKFPIWNEQFF
>.|TRBD1|TRBV6-5|TRBJ2-7
TGTGCCTGCACTAATGGACAGGGGGCCTACGAGCAGTACTTC
CACTNGQGAYEQYF
>many|.|TRBV12-3/TRBV12-4|TRBJ1-2
TGTGCCAGCAGCCCCTCGGGGACTAACTATGGCTACACCTTC
CASSPSGTNYGYTF
>few|TRBD2|TRBV4-3|TRBJ2-4
TGCGCCAGCAGCCAAGATAACAATCGGGGGGGCTTAAACATTCAGTACTTC
CASSQDNNRGGLNIQYF
>few|TRBD1|TRBV5-6|TRBJ1-1
TGTGCCAGCAGCTTGAAGACAGGGGCTTTGAACACTGAAGCTTTCTTT
CASSLKTGALNTEAFF
>.|TRBD1|TRBV28|TRBJ2-2
TGTGCCAGCAGGACCGGACAGGGCGACACCGGGGGGCTGTTTTTT
CASRTGQGDTGGLFF
>few|.|TRBV29-1|TRBJ1-4
TGCAGCTGCGGCTCAGGACCAACTAATGAAAAACTGTTTTTT
CSCGSGPTNEKLFF
>.|TRBD1|TRBV4-2|TRBJ2-7
TGTGCCAGCAGCCCCTGTGACAGGGGAGGCCACGAGCAGTACTTC
CASSPCDRGGHEQYF
>few|.|TRBV29-1|TRBJ2-3
TGCAGCGTCGGCCCGAAGGTGTACACAGATACGCAGTATTTT
CSVGPKVYTDTQYF
>few|TRBD2|TRBV4-2|TRBJ2-3
TGTGCCAGTAGTCAAGTCGGTGCGGGAGGTTCCACAGATACGCAGTATTTT
CASSQVGAGGSTDTQYF
>many|TRBD1|TRBV6-1|TRBJ1-5
TGTGCCAGCAGTGAAAAAGGGCAGGGGGAGCATCAGCCCCAGCATTTT
CASSEKGQGEHQPQHF
>.|TRBD1|TRBV5-6|TRBJ1-1
TGTGCCAGCTCGGGACAGGGGGCGATGGCTTTCTTT
CASSGQGAMAFF
>once|.|TRBV6-5|TRBJ2-4
TGTGCCAGCAGTTACTCGAACAGGGCCAAAAACATTCAGTACTTC
CASSYSNRAKNIQYF
>.|.|TRBV12-3/TRBV12-4|TRBJ2-7
TGTGCCAGTGGTTTATGGCGCGATACCTACGAGCAGTACTTC
CASGLWRDTYEQYF
>.|.|TRBV28|TRBJ2-5
TGTGCCAGCAGTTGGGAGTGGGGGGCCCAAGAGACCCGGTACTTC
CASSWEWGAQETRYF
>.|.|TRBV4-3|TRBJ2-7
TGTGCCAGCAGCCAATGTCGGGAGACTCCATACGAGCAGTACTTC
CASSQCRETPYEQYF
>.|TRBD1|TRBV7-9|TRBJ2-1
TGTGCCAGCAATCGTGGACAGGGGGAGCTCTTC
CASNRGQGELF
>once|.|TRBV12-3/TRBV12-4|TRBJ2-2
TGTGCCAGCAGCGCCGGGACTCCCGTCATAGATACCGGGGAACTGTTTTTT
CASSAGTPVIDTGELFF
>.|.|TRBV6-1|TRBJ2-5
TGTGCCAGCAGTGTAAGGGGTGCAGGGATCCAGTACTTC
CASSVRGAGIQYF
>.|.|TRBV11-2|TRBJ2-1
TGTGCCAGCAGCTTAGAGCTCCTAGCTGGAGTGAACGAGCAGTTCTTC
CASSLELLAGVNEQFF
>many|.|TRBV29-1|TRBJ2-1
TGCAGCGTTGAAGATGTCGGGGGAGCCCTTTCCTACAATGAGCAGTTCTTC
CSVEDVGGALSYNEQFF
>.|TRBD2|TRBV29-1|TRBJ2-1
TGCAGTGTTGAAACAGCGGGAGGCTCCTACAATGAGCAGTTCTTC
CSVETAGGSYNEQFF
>few|.|TRBV29-1|TRBJ2-3
TGCAGCGTTGGGTTTTCAGATACGCAGTATTTT
CSVGFSDTQYF
>.|.|TRBV5-6|TRBJ2-7
TGTGCCAGCAGCTGCCTATTGCTGGAGGCCACCTACGAGCAGTACTTC
CASSCLLLEATYEQYF
>.|.|TRBV11-2|TRBJ1-4
TGTACCGGCAGCATGACCCCAGGAGGAACAAATGAAAAACTGTTTTTT
CTGSMTPGGTNEKLFF
>medium-sized|.|TRBV4-2|TRBJ1-1
TGTGCCAGCAGCCAAAAAGGGAGCAGCGGAATACCTTCTGAAGCTTTCTTT
CASSQKGSSGIPSEAFF